This T cell receptor (beta chain) was sequenced for a study of regulatory T cells in long-lasting Graves disease. Relying on iRepertoire HTBI primers and Arm-PCR of CDR3 regions, the team built TCR beta libraries. TCRdb re-called the multiplex PCR reads through MiXCR, storing one row per CDR3 protein. The sample records approximately 540,000 distinct CDR3 sequences, around 11% being singletons. Time point specified: newly diagnosed GD, antithyroid drugs for less than 3 months. The authors made the TCR library using RNA they extracted from PBMCs. V lost 1 base and J lost 1, with 14 bases in between. This CDR3 comprises 17 residues. Germline CDR1 reads LNHDA; CDR2 reads SQIVND (reference sequence). General study points: TRBV28, TRBJ1-2 and TRBJ2-5 were favored in persistent disease.

This clonotype was recorded many times. What it recognizes is unknown. The same sample was also used in a study of T cells in Graves' hyperthyroidism and ophthalmopathy. Per that study: Stable hyperthyroidism was told apart from ophthalmopathy by a model built on 13 V-J features.

The TCR comes from a young woman with Graves disease. J is TRBJ1-5 and V is TRBV19; the D gene is possibly TRBD1 (5 bases). Sequences were derived from peripheral blood mononuclear cells (PBMCs), sampled at new diagnosis, from a patient treated with antithyroid drugs. The CDR3 sequence: CASSIGRLGRSNQPQHF. In DNA, the CDR3 is TGTGCCAGTAGTATAGGTCGACTGGGACGGAGCAATCAGCCCCAGCATTTT.